Below are 18 T cell receptor beta chains sequenced from a single sample in a study of CD8 T cells in Susac syndrome. Random hexamers were used to reverse transcribe roughly 0.5 to 1 ug of RNA. TCRdb recomputed calls from the immunoSEQ multiplex PCR reads with MiXCR, one row per CDR3 protein. Altogether about 400,000 distinct CDR3 sequences are present, around 83% being singletons, with the ten largest covering roughly 0.1%. Sequencing used CD8+ T cells from PBMCs. Receptors were obtained from a human donor with multiple sclerosis.

CDR3: CASSPNPGTVERPGELFF. In DNA form, the CDR3 reads TGTGCCAGCAGCCCAAACCCCGGGACTGTCGAGCGTCCCGGGGAGCTGTTTTTT. The gene calls are TRBV9 and TRBJ2-2; D is perhaps TRBD2 (6 bases). Between the trimmed V and J ends, which lost 4 bases and 6 bases, there was a span of 25 bases. The CDR3 extends over 18 amino acids. Germline V gene data show CDR1 as SGDLS and CDR2 as YYNGEE.

The V and J genes are TRBV4-1 and TRBJ2-1, with D perhaps TRBD1 (5 bases). Deletions cut 0 bases from V and 7 bases from J, with 10 bases between. CDR3 length: 14 amino acids. Germline V gene lookup returns CDR1 MGHRA and CDR2 YSYEKL. The CDR3 protein is CASSQEGRENEQFF. The CDR3 DNA sequence: TGCGCCAGCAGCCAAGAGGGCAGGGAAAATGAGCAGTTCTTC.

The J gene is TRBJ1-6, the V gene TRBV7-9; D call uncertain. The CDR3 is 14 amino acids. Germline V gene data show CDR1 as SEHNR and CDR2 as FQNEAQ (reference sequence). Trimming removed 8 bases from V and 7 bases from J, with 15 bases in between. The CDR3 coding sequence is TGTGCCAGCGCGCAGTGGGATAGAAATTCACCCCTCCACTTT. It specifies CASAQWDRNSPLHF.

The chain has TRBV19 and TRBJ2-2; D assignment may be TRBD1 or TRBD2 (5 bases each). Trimming removed 6 bases at V and 5 bases at J, with 13 bases between. The CDR3 has 14 amino acids. Germline lookup yields CDR1 LNHDA and CDR2 SQIVND (reference sequence). The CDR3 here is CASSPGPRTGELFF. DNA of the CDR3: TGTGCCAGTAGCCCGGGACCTAGGACCGGGGAGCTGTTTTTT.

The chain couples TRBV4-2 to TRBJ1-1; D remains ambiguous. The ends were cut back, 1 base at V and 3 bases at J, with 6 bases in the middle. The CDR3 is made up of 13 amino acids. Germline V lookup: CDR1 LGHNA, CDR2 YNFKEQ. CDR3 nucleotides: TGTGCCAGCAGCCAAGGCCTGTACACTGAAGCTTTCTTT. This translates into CASSQGLYTEAFF.

The chain employs TRBV5-1 and TRBJ1-2; 10 positions match TRBD1. CDR3 length: 17 amino acids. Looked up from germline, CDR1 is SGHRS and CDR2 is YFSETQ. V trimming: 1 base; J trimming: 2 bases; junction bases outside the gene matches: 8. Written as DNA, the CDR3 is TGCGCCAGCAGCTTGTTGCCCCCGACAGGGGGCAACTATGGCTACACCTTC. Its protein is CASSLLPPTGGNYGYTF. The whole variable domain, remainder taken from reference TRBV5-1 and TRBJ1-2, is KAGVTQTPRYLIKTRGQQVTLSCSPISGHRSVSWYQQTPGQGLQFLFEYFSETQRNKGNFPGRFSGRQFSNSRSEMNVSTLELGDSALYLCASSLLPPTGGNYGYTFGSGTRLTVV.

V usage is TRBV29-1 and J usage is TRBJ2-7; 9 bases map to TRBD1. CDR1 is SQVTM and CDR2 is ANQGSEA in the germline V gene. The CDR3 consists of 13 residues. The trim removed 5 bases at V and 2 bases at J, leaving 4 bases unmatched. The CDR3 sequence: CSVRGQGPYEQYF. CDR3 coding DNA: TGCAGCGTTCGGGGACAGGGCCCCTACGAGCAGTACTTC.

V usage is TRBV10-3 and J usage is TRBJ1-2; 7 nucleotides match TRBD1. J gave up 8 bases and V 3 bases, and 9 bases lay outside the gene matches. The CDR3 loop spans 14 amino acids. Looked up from germline, CDR1 is ENHRY and CDR2 is SYGVKD. The CDR3 is CAISELEGAGGYTF. DNA for the CDR3: TGTGCCATCAGTGAATTGGAGGGGGCTGGGGGCTACACCTTC.

This chain uses TRBV12-3 or TRBV12-4 with TRBJ1-4; maybe TRBD1 (5 bases). This CDR3 comprises 15 residues. Trimming cost V 8 bases and J 11 bases, with 24 bases left between them. CDR3 nucleotide sequence: TGTGCCAGCGCCACCCCGACAGCAGTTCTCGAGAAACTGTTTTTT. Amino acids: CASATPTAVLEKLFF.

This clonotype has a single count. The rearrangement links TRBV12-3 or TRBV12-4 to TRBJ2-7; D is undetermined. This CDR3 is 13 amino acids long. Trimming removed 5 bases from V and 6 bases from J, with 14 bases in between. CDR3: CASSGPEFSEQYF. CDR3 coding DNA: TGTGCCAGCAGTGGACCTGAATTTAGCGAGCAGTACTTC.

This clonotype was detected only once. The gene calls are TRBV7-8 and TRBJ1-1, with D uncertain. Trimming took 1 base from V and 4 from J, leaving 7 bases between them. In germline, CDR1 is SGHVS, CDR2 FQNEAQ. The CDR3 is 13 residues long. The CDR3 loop reads CASSLETSTEAFF. The CDR3 DNA sequence: TGTGCCAGCAGCTTAGAGACAAGCACTGAAGCTTTCTTT. The full variable domain, in which reference TRBV7-8 and TRBJ1-1 provide the parts outside the CDR3, is GAGVSQSPRYKVAKRGQDVALRCDPISGHVSLFWYQQALGQGPEFLTYFQNEAQLDKSGLPSDRFFAERPEGSVSTLKIQRTQQEDSAVYLCASSLETSTEAFFGQGTRLTVV.

The V call is TRBV5-6, the J call TRBJ1-1; 7 bases agree with TRBD1. CDR3 length equals 13 residues. The ends lost 1 base at V and 11 bases at J; junction bases unmatched: 8. CDR1 SGHDT and CDR2 YYEEEE come from the germline V gene. CDR3 bases: TGTGCCAGCAGCTTGTTACAGGGGTCGGTGGCTTTCTTT. Translated: CASSLLQGSVAFF.

The chain carries TRBV6-6 and TRBJ1-1; TRBD1 aligns across 7 bases. In germline, CDR1 is MNHNY, CDR2 SVGAGI (reference sequence). The CDR3 length is 13 residues. With 6 bases clipped from V and 6 bases from J, the junction kept 7 bases outside the gene matches. DNA for the CDR3: TGTGCCAGCAGCACAGGGGAATGGGCTGAAGCTTTCTTT. This gives the protein CASSTGEWAEAFF.

The chain employs TRBV19 and TRBJ2-7; D may match TRBD1 or TRBD2 (5 bases each). CDR3 size: 12 residues. Trimming took off 6 bases at V and 3 bases at J, with 9 bases between the two ends. Germline V gene lookup returns CDR1 LNHDA and CDR2 SQIVND (reference sequence). CDR3 protein: CASSRGGYEQYF. The CDR3 nucleotides read TGTGCCAGTAGCCGTGGGGGCTACGAGCAGTACTTC. Filled out from reference TRBV19 and TRBJ2-7, the complete variable domain reads DGGITQSPKYLFRKEGQNVTLSCEQNLNHDAMYWYRQDPGQGLRLIYYSQIVNDFQKGDIAEGYSVSREKKESFPLTVTSAQKNPTAFYLCASSRGGYEQYFGPGTRLTVT.

The V gene is TRBV20-1, the J gene TRBJ2-3; D is undetermined. CDR1 is DFQATT, CDR2 SNEGSKA, per germline (reference sequence). V gave up 0 bases and J gave up 4 bases, with 8 bases separating them. The CDR3 consists of 13 residues. CDR3 coding DNA: TGCAGTGCTAGAGAGGTAGAGGCAGATACGCAGTATTTT. Translated: CSAREVEADTQYF.

The gene calls are TRBV30 and TRBJ2-1; 11 bases line up with TRBD2. V was pared by 3 bases and J by 12 bases, with 13 bases of the junction left unmatched. The CDR3 extends over 15 amino acids. Germline loops: CDR1 GTSNPN, CDR2 SVGIG (reference sequence). CDR3 residues: CAWRSLLAGERGQFF. CDR3 nucleotides: TGTGCCTGGAGAAGTTTACTAGCGGGGGAACGGGGGCAGTTCTTC.

The J gene is TRBJ1-2, the V gene TRBV2; a weak D match, TRBD1 (5 bases). V was shortened by 5 bases and J by 8 bases, with 12 bases between the two germline ends. The CDR3 extends over 12 amino acids. Germline CDR1 SNHLY, CDR2 FYNNEI. CDR3 region: CASSSGSEGYTF. DNA of the CDR3: TGTGCCAGCAGTTCAGGGTCGGAAGGCTACACCTTC. Full variable domain (remainder filled in from reference TRBV2 and TRBJ1-2): EPEVTQTPSHQVTQMGQEVILRCVPISNHLYFYWYRQILGQKVEFLVSFYNNEISEKSEIFDDQFSVERPDGSNFTLKIRSTKLEDSAMYFCASSSGSEGYTFGSGTRLTVV.

V usage is TRBV27 and J usage is TRBJ2-7, with D possibly matching TRBD2 (6 bases). CDR3 length: 15 amino acids. CDR1 is MNHEY and CDR2 is SMNVEV in the germline V gene (reference sequence). V lost 0 bases to trimming and J lost 3 bases, with 12 bases between them. CDR3 sequence (DNA): TGTGCCAGCAGTTTATCAGGAGGGCCAATCTACGAGCAGTACTTC. It translates to CASSLSGGPIYEQYF.